A selection of T cell receptor beta chains follows, all from one sample in a study of CD8 T cells in Susac syndrome. TCRdb processed the immunoSEQ multiplex PCR reads anew with MiXCR; each CDR3 protein has one entry. The sample contains 170,000 or so distinct CDR3 sequences, around 95% of which appear only once. Sequenced: CD4+ T cells from PBMCs. These receptors were taken from a human donor with Susac syndrome. Both conserved end residues are part of each CDR3. A D gene is named only where the DNA matches it firmly. Not all rows give a size; the values are once, few, many and, for expanded clones, a class.

d_call,j_call,v_call,cdr3_length,clone_size,cdr3_nt,cdr3_aa
NA,TRBJ2-7,TRBV28,11,NA,TGTGCCAGCTCCCCCGTCGGGCAGCAGTACTTC,CASSPVGQQYF
NA,TRBJ2-1,TRBV7-9,15,NA,TGTGCCAGCAGCGCAGTTTGGGCTAGATACAATGAGCAGTTCTTC,CASSAVWARYNEQFF
NA,TRBJ2-1,TRBV7-8,14,NA,TGTGCCAGCAGCGGGAGGTGGTGGTACAATGAGCAGTTCTTC,CASSGRWWYNEQFF
NA,TRBJ2-1,TRBV12-5,15,NA,TGTGCTAGTGGTTTGGGACAGGGAGGATACAATGAGCAGTTCTTC,CASGLGQGGYNEQFF
NA,TRBJ1-5,TRBV9,14,NA,TGTGCCAGCAGCCCCGGGGGATTCGGGCAGCCCCAGCATTTT,CASSPGGFGQPQHF
NA,TRBJ1-1,TRBV2,12,NA,TGTGCCAGCACGCGTAATGACCTTGAAGCTTTCTTT,CASTRNDLEAFF
TRBD1,TRBJ2-4,TRBV4-1,17,NA,TGCGCCAGCAGCCAAAAAAGGGGGCAGGCGGCCAAAAACATTCAGTACTTC,CASSQKRGQAAKNIQYF
TRBD2,TRBJ2-5,TRBV2,13,NA,TGTGCCAGGGGGCTAGCGGGGGAAGAGACCCAGTACTTC,CARGLAGEETQYF
TRBD2,TRBJ2-1,TRBV20-1,16,NA,TGCAGTGCTAGAGTGACTAGCGGTCCCTCCTACAATGAGCAGTTCTTC,CSARVTSGPSYNEQFF
TRBD1,TRBJ2-2,TRBV6-2/TRBV6-3,16,NA,TGTGCCAGCAGCCTATTGGGGACAGGGAACACCGGGGAGCTGTTTTTT,CASSLLGTGNTGELFF
NA,TRBJ2-5,TRBV5-4,13,NA,TGTGCCAGCAGGTCGGGCAGCCAAGAGACCCAGTACTTC,CASRSGSQETQYF
NA,TRBJ2-6,TRBV5-1,18,NA,TGCGCCAGCAGATTGCTGCACACCGAGGGGCCTGGGGCCAACGTCCTGACTTTC,CASRLLHTEGPGANVLTF
TRBD2,TRBJ2-1,TRBV18,15,NA,TGTGCCAGCTCACCACCCAGCGGGAGGGGGGATGAGCAGTTCTTC,CASSPPSGRGDEQFF
TRBD1,TRBJ1-4,TRBV9,15,NA,TGTGCCAGCAGCCCCAGCTCGGACAGGGTTGAAAAACTGTTTTTT,CASSPSSDRVEKLFF
NA,TRBJ2-5,TRBV5-1,14,NA,TGCGCCAGCAGCCCTGGTCGAGTGGAAGAGACCCAGTACTTC,CASSPGRVEETQYF
NA,TRBJ2-3,TRBV23-1,11,NA,TGCGCCAGCAGATGCGCAGATACGCAGTATTTT,CASRCADTQYF
NA,TRBJ1-6,TRBV27,14,NA,TGTGCCAGCAGTTTCGGGCAGGGTAATTCACCCCTCCACTTT,CASSFGQGNSPLHF
NA,TRBJ2-3,TRBV15,17,once,TGTGCCACCAGCAGAGACCCCCCAGGGGCGGGGTCAGATACGCAGTATTTT,CATSRDPPGAGSDTQYF